A single sample gave rise to the 6 T cell receptor beta chains below, sequenced in a study of post-analysis software for immune sequencing data. Overall study findings and caveats: With TRBV5-6, TRBV5-1 and TRBV20-1 included, about five TRBV segments were more frequent in patients than in controls.

Unique molecular identifiers were carried by the TCR beta cDNA libraries. TCRdb called the PCR reads again in MiXCR, with one record for every CDR3 protein. The data show roughly 730,000 distinct CDR3 sequences, around 27% seen once. The antigens of these receptors remain unknown. The sequenced sample was blood. The receptors shown here come from a girl aged 5-17 years with multiple sclerosis.

The rearrangement links TRBV29-1 to TRBJ2-7; D is perhaps TRBD1 (6 bases). Germline CDR1 reads SQVTM; CDR2 reads ANQGSEA. V was clipped by 2 bases and J by 2 bases, with 10 bases between them. The CDR3 consists of 13 residues. CDR3 nucleotides: TGCAGCGTTGAATCCCAGGGGACCTACGAGCAGTACTTC. Its protein is CSVESQGTYEQYF.

This clonotype was detected a few times. The V gene is TRBV9, the J gene TRBJ2-1, with 8 bases fitting TRBD2. This CDR3 has 14 residues. Trimming cost V 6 bases and J 9 bases; bases outside gene matches: 11. Germline V CDR1 and CDR2: SGDLS, YYNGEE. The CDR3 spells CASTVSGAGGEQFF. DNA for the CDR3: TGTGCCAGCACCGTTAGCGGGGCGGGGGGTGAGCAGTTCTTC.

Ten or more counts support this clonotype. The V gene is TRBV4-1, the J gene TRBJ1-5; perhaps TRBD1 as D (5 bases). Germline CDR1 and CDR2: MGHRA and YSYEKL. V was shortened by 4 bases and J by 4 bases, with 11 bases between the two germline ends. The CDR3 totals 14 residues. This CDR3 is CASSPPGGNQPQHF. The CDR3 nucleotides are TGCGCCAGCAGCCCCCCCGGGGGAAATCAGCCCCAGCATTTT.

This clonotype came up a few times. This rearrangement joins TRBV5-1 to TRBJ1-2, with TRBD1 identical over 7 bases. The CDR3 is 14 amino acids. V was pared by 4 bases and J by 8 bases, with 11 bases of the junction left unmatched. Germline V gives CDR1 SGHRS, CDR2 YFSETQ. CDR3 protein: CASSPGGILRGYTF. The CDR3 region has the DNA TGCGCCAGCAGCCCAGGGGGGATCCTTCGGGGCTACACCTTC.

About this clonotype itself: Lacking the conserved final phenylalanine or tryptophan, this CDR3 likely reflects a read error. This chain uses TRBV29-1 with TRBJ2-1, with 12 positions matching TRBD2. CDR1 and CDR2 (germline): SQVTM, ANQGSEA. This CDR3 is built from 16 residues. The junction had 5 bases not matched to a gene; V was cut back by 2 bases and J by 3 bases. This CDR3 is CSVELPTSGSYNEQFL. The CDR3 DNA follows: TGCAGCGTTGAACTCCCGACTAGCGGGAGCTACAATGAGCAGTTCTTA.

Remarks on this clonotype: The germline gene is not matched at one end of the junction; a read error may be the cause. V and J are TRBV9 and TRBJ2-5, with D perhaps matching TRBD1 (6 bases). Germline assignment: CDR1 SGDLS and CDR2 YYNGEE. This CDR3 has 14 amino acids. CDR3 sequence (DNA): TGTGCCTGCAGCTGGGGGCGTGGGCAAGAGACCCAGTACTTC. Its translation: CACSWGRGQETQYF. The whole variable domain, filled in from reference TRBV9 and TRBJ2-5, reads DSGVTQTPKHLITATGQRVTLRCSPRSGDLSVYWYQQSLDQGLQFLIQYYNGEERAKGNILERFSAQQFPDLHSELNLSSLELGDSALYFCACSWGRGQETQYFGPGTRLLVL.